Below are 5 T cell receptor beta chains sequenced from a single sample in a study of blood T cell repertoires in COVID-19. Repertoires were generated with immunoSEQ multiplex PCR, while TCRdb's copy carries only in-frame clones and drops some. The sample lists 200,000 to 250,000 clones, around 86% occurring once. Sequencing was done on a sample of peripheral blood. These receptors were taken from a woman aged 25 to 39 who had recovered from COVID-19.

This clone was seen only a few times. The rearrangement links TRBV5-6 to TRBJ2-2, with TRBD2 matching 7 bases. The CDR3 sequence is 15 residues long. V lost 3 bases and J lost 5; bases outside the gene matches: 7. Germline V gene lookup returns CDR1 SGHDT and CDR2 YYEEEE. CDR3 nucleotide sequence: TGTGCCAGCAGCTCTACTAGCGTCTGGACCGGGGAGCTGTTTTTT. Protein product: CASSSTSVWTGELFF.

This clone has a handful of counts. This chain uses TRBV5-1 with TRBJ2-1; TRBD1 matches 9 bases. Trimming took 0 bases from V and 4 from J; bases not matched to a gene: 8. The CDR3 loop spans 17 amino acids. Germline CDR1 and CDR2: SGHRS and YFSETQ. As DNA, the CDR3 is TGCGCCAGCAGCTTGGTTCGGGGACAGGGAGGGTACAATGAGCAGTTCTTC. Residues: CASSLVRGQGGYNEQFF.

The gene calls are TRBV11-3 and TRBJ2-1, with 8 nucleotides matching TRBD1. The V gene's germline CDR1 is SGHNT and CDR2 YENEEA. V was pared by 5 bases and J by 4 bases, with 7 bases of the junction left unmatched. CDR3 length equals 15 residues. The CDR3 loop is CASSPQGAPYNEQFF. CDR3 nucleotide sequence: TGTGCCAGCAGCCCGCAGGGGGCCCCGTACAATGAGCAGTTCTTC.

This sequence joins TRBV5-1 and TRBJ2-7; no clear D. Germline V CDR1 and CDR2: SGHRS, YFSETQ. The V end was cut by 5 bases, the J end by 4 bases, with 7 bases between. The CDR3 consists of 11 residues. CDR3: CASSTQYEQYF. The CDR3, as DNA: TGCGCCAGCAGTACCCAGTACGAGCAGTACTTC.

This chain joins TRBV18 and TRBJ1-6, with 9 bases lining up with TRBD1. There are 16 residues in the CDR3. The germline gives CDR1 KGHSH, CDR2 LQKENI. J lost 11 bases, V lost 3 bases, and 11 bases had no gene match. The CDR3 loop reads CASSPTSGTGRPPLHF. For the CDR3, the DNA is TGTGCCAGCTCACCGACCTCCGGGACAGGGAGGCCACCCCTCCACTTT.